This T cell receptor beta chain was sequenced in a study of PD-1 blockade in mismatch repair-deficient tumors. Broader study findings: Rapid post-treatment expansion, then contraction, generally preceding radiologic response, marked tumor-resident clones.

Germline CDR1 and CDR2: MNHEY and SMNVEV (reference sequence). J was trimmed by 1 base and V by 6 bases; bases with no gene match: 7. The CDR3 is 15 residues long. The table came from immunoSEQ multiplex PCR; TCRdb's copy has only in-frame clones and leaves some out. The sample has just under 65,000 clones, roughly 88% seen once. As to this clone: The antigen remains unidentified.

The V call is TRBV27, the J call TRBJ2-7; 9 nucleotides align to TRBD1. Sequenced material: peripheral blood, taken 52 weeks after starting pembrolizumab. The clonotype comes from an adult with mismatch repair-deficient cancer. Here the CDR3 reads CASRLTGGRSYEQYF. DNA for the CDR3: TGTGCCAGCAGACTTACAGGGGGCCGATCCTACGAGCAGTACTTC.